This TCR beta chain was identified in a study of vaccination and CD4 T cells after COVID-19. Study-level findings and limits: For convalescent patients, 304 of the 307 vaccine-specific clones analyzed were classified as spike mono-reactive.

With respect to this clonotype: Antigen unknown.

The CDR3 runs to 12 residues. Time point specified: late sampling 161 to 241 days after vaccination in a few convalescent patients. Treatment given: roughly 11-day PBMC culture with coronavirus spike peptide pools or control peptides (ViraFEST assay). A half-volume replacement of the medium with fresh IL-2 medium was performed on days 3 and 7. Sequence data for DNA of cultured CD4+ T cells were generated by the Oncomine TCR Beta short-read assay. TCRdb itself ran the PCR reads through MiXCR, one entry per CDR3 protein. The sample has 20,000 to 25,000 distinct CDR3 sequences, approximately 32% seen once.

The rearrangement joins TRBV21-1 to TRBJ2-7; TRBD1, as called in the table, went unchecked against the DNA. TRBV21-1 is tagged as a pseudogene. The source material was CD4+ T cells from blood, cultured in vitro, sampled about 7 months after SARS-CoV-2 vaccination. The receptor was derived from a human donor who had recovered from COVID-19. CDR3 nucleotides: TGTGCCAGCAGCAAAACAGGGGAAGAGCAGTACTTC. It yields the protein CASSKTGEEQYF.